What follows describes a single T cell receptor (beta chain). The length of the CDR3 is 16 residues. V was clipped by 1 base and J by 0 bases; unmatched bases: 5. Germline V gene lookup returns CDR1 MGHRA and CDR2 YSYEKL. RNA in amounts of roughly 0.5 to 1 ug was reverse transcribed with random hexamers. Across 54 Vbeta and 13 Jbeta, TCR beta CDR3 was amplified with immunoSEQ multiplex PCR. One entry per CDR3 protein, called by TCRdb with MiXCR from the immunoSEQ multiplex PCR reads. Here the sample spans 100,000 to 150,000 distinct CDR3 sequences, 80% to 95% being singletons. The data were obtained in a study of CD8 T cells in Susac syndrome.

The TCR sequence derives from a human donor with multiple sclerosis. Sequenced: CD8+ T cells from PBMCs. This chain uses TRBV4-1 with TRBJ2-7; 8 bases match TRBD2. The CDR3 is CASSQGASGHSYEQYF. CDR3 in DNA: TGCGCCAGCAGCCAAGGCGCTAGCGGGCACTCCTACGAGCAGTACTTC.